This T cell receptor (beta chain) was identified in a study of cytomegalovirus exposure and HLA in healthy donors. General observations from the study: Prior analysis indicated that the majority of TCR beta V segments exhibited productivity approximately 90% or approximately 30% of the time. Accounts indicate the classifier identified cytomegalovirus status with strong specificity and sensitivity.

The PCR was carried out with 60 Vbeta primers and 13 Jbeta primers. Data came from immunoSEQ multiplex PCR; TCRdb stores just in-frame clones and leaves some out. The table shows 100,000 or so clones, with 70% to 80% occurring only once. This clone has only one observation. Its antigen remains unidentified. Germline loops: CDR1 MDHEN, CDR2 SYDVKM. The CDR3 extends over 16 amino acids. Trimming took 2 bases from V and 2 from J, leaving 16 bases between them. This rearrangement joins TRBV28 to TRBJ2-7, with D perhaps TRBD2 (5 bases). The sequencing input was PBMCs. This TCR derives from a woman between 18 and 29 years old in good health and CMV-seropositive. Here the CDR3 reads CASSLGSPLNPYEQYF. DNA for the CDR3: TGTGCCAGCAGTTTAGGGAGCCCGCTGAATCCCTACGAGCAGTACTTC.